Below are 22 T cell receptor beta chains sequenced from a single sample in a study of siplizumab effects on memory and regulatory T cells. Profiled with immunoSEQ multiplex PCR; TCRdb holds only in-frame clones, not every one. The table shows approximately 94,000 clones, with roughly 93% occurring only once. The specimen was CD8+ T cells sorted from blood. Receptors were obtained from a human donor in good health.

In its sample, this clone was seen once. The rearrangement uses TRBV10-2 and TRBJ2-1; TRBD2 agrees at 13 bases. This CDR3 region has 13 residues. With 8 bases clipped from V and 11 bases from J, the junction kept 6 bases outside the gene matches. Per germline, CDR1 WSHSY and CDR2 SAAADI. CDR3 loop: CASGGLAGPQQFF. CDR3 in DNA: TGCGCCAGCGGGGGACTAGCGGGGCCCCAGCAGTTCTTC.

The chain links TRBV13 to TRBJ1-1; 7 bases are a match to TRBD1. Trimming cost V 6 bases and J 1 base; bases outside gene matches: 11. The CDR3 totals 16 residues. Per the germline V gene, CDR1 is PRHDT and CDR2 is FYEKMQ (reference sequence). DNA of the CDR3: TGTGCCAGCAGTTTAACCCTGGGACAGAAGAACACTGAAGCTTTCTTT. It is translated as CASSLTLGQKNTEAFF. Supplemented by reference TRBV13 and TRBJ1-1, the full variable domain reads AAGVIQSPRHLIKEKRETATLKCYPIPRHDTVYWYQQGPGQDPQFLISFYEKMQSDKGSIPDRFSAQQFSDYHSELNMSSLELGDSALYFCASSLTLGQKNTEAFFGQGTRLTVV.

The chain combines TRBV4-1 with TRBJ2-7; D is uncertain. In germline, CDR1 is MGHRA, CDR2 YSYEKL. The CDR3 extends over 14 amino acids. V lost 2 bases, J lost 3 bases, and 11 bases lay in between. The CDR3 region has the DNA TGCGCCAGCAGCCAAAGCCAGACGGGCTACGAGCAGTACTTC. Its protein product is CASSQSQTGYEQYF.

The gene calls are TRBV4-1 and TRBJ2-3, with D tentatively TRBD2 (5 bases). V was cut by 1 base and J by 5 bases, with 10 bases left in between. The CDR3 runs 14 residues. From germline, CDR1 is MGHRA and CDR2 YSYEKL. The CDR3 sequence: CASSQAIRGDTQYF. The CDR3 bases are TGCGCCAGCAGCCAAGCAATACGGGGAGATACGCAGTATTTT.

The J gene is TRBJ2-1, the V gene TRBV25-1, with a tentative D call TRBD2 (5 bases). The germline V and J ends were trimmed by 5 bases and 5 bases, with 10 bases remaining between them. This CDR3 is built from 13 residues. Germline CDR1 is MGHDK and CDR2 is SYGVNS. CDR3 nucleotides: TGTGCCAGCAGTCCGAGAGGGAACAATGAGCAGTTCTTC. This gives the protein CASSPRGNNEQFF.

CDR3 nucleotides: TGTGCCAGTAGTCCCGGACTAGCGGGGGGGCTCTACAATGAGCAGTTCTTC. Translated: CASSPGLAGGLYNEQFF. This chain uses TRBV19 with TRBJ2-1; 15 nucleotides align to TRBD2. Germline CDR1 reads LNHDA; CDR2 reads SQIVND (reference sequence). The CDR3 contains 17 residues. V lost 5 bases, J lost 3 bases, and 5 bases stayed unmatched.

As to this clone: This sample also contains other DNA sequences that code for the same CDR3. The gene calls are TRBV7-9 and TRBJ2-3; D not certain. CDR3 size: 15 residues. The germline V gene has CDR1 SEHNR and CDR2 FQNEAQ (reference sequence). V lost 5 bases and J 0 bases, leaving 12 bases between the germline ends. CDR3 in DNA: TGTGCCAGCAGCCCTGGTGTGACAAGCACAGATACGCAGTATTTT. Translated, it gives CASSPGVTSTDTQYF.

The gene calls are TRBV7-9 and TRBJ2-1; 8 positions agree with TRBD1. The CDR3 length is 15 residues. Losses at the gene ends were 5 bases for V and 4 bases for J; bases not matched to a gene: 7. Germline V gives CDR1 SEHNR, CDR2 FQNEAQ (reference sequence). This CDR3 reads CASSPGTGPYNEQFF. The DNA of the CDR3 is TGTGCCAGCAGCCCGGGGACAGGACCTTACAATGAGCAGTTCTTC.

The chain has TRBV2 and TRBJ1-1; D is unresolved. This CDR3 is 12 amino acids long. Trimming left V 3 bases short and J 5 bases short, with 7 bases between. The germline CDR1 and CDR2 sequences are SNHLY and FYNNEI. The CDR3 DNA sequence: TGTGCCAGCAGTGACAGAGGAACTGAAGCTTTCTTT. Encoded protein: CASSDRGTEAFF.

V usage is TRBV11-3 and J usage is TRBJ2-1; the D is unclear. Trimming removed 5 bases from V and 5 bases from J, with 13 bases in between. The CDR3 has 14 residues. Germline V gives CDR1 SGHNT, CDR2 YENEEA. The CDR3 DNA sequence: TGTGCCAGCAGCCGCCGAGGAACTAACAATGAGCAGTTCTTC. Protein product: CASSRRGTNNEQFF. Using reference TRBV11-3 and TRBJ2-1 for the parts outside the CDR3, the full variable domain is EAGVVQSPRYKIIEKKQPVAFWCNPISGHNTLYWYLQNLGQGPELLIRYENEEAVDDSQLPKDRFSAERLKGVDSTLKIQPAELGDSAVYLCASSRRGTNNEQFFGPGTRLTVL.

Here the CDR3 reads CASRDLYSYEQYF. CDR3 DNA: TGTGCCAGCAGAGACTTGTACTCCTACGAGCAGTACTTC. The J gene is TRBJ2-7, the V gene TRBV25-1; D uncertain. V lost 6 bases to trimming and J lost 0 bases, with 9 bases between them. The CDR3 is 13 amino acids. Germline CDR1 MGHDK, CDR2 SYGVNS.

The rearrangement links TRBV4-1 to TRBJ2-7; TRBD2 is a possible D gene (5 bases). CDR3 length equals 16 residues. Trimming shortened V by 0 bases and J by 3 bases, and 15 bases separated the two germline ends. Germline V CDR1 and CDR2: MGHRA, YSYEKL. The CDR3 DNA reads TGCGCCAGCAGCCAAGATTTGCAGGAGGCCCGCTACGAGCAGTACTTC. Translated, it gives CASSQDLQEARYEQYF.

This clone was found once. The chain uses TRBV10-2 and TRBJ2-3, with D hard to call. V lost 8 bases and J lost 4, with 10 bases in between. CDR1 WSHSY and CDR2 SAAADI come from the germline V gene. The CDR3 is 12 amino acids. CDR3 coding DNA: TGCGCCAGCCTAGGTCTCGCAGATACGCAGTATTTT. Translating it yields CASLGLADTQYF.

This clone was detected once. This rearrangement joins TRBV19 to TRBJ2-7; tentatively, D is TRBD2 (5 bases). Trimming removed 5 bases from V and 2 bases from J, with 13 bases in between. This CDR3 is built from 14 residues. The germline gives CDR1 LNHDA, CDR2 SQIVND (reference sequence). CDR3 region: CASSPGRGTYEQYF. In DNA form, the CDR3 reads TGTGCCAGTAGTCCCGGACGGGGAACCTACGAGCAGTACTTC.

This chain links TRBV7-9 with TRBJ1-2; possible D gene TRBD1, 5 bases. V shed 1 base and J shed 5 bases, with 26 bases lying between them. Germline lookup yields CDR1 SEHNR and CDR2 FQNEAQ (reference sequence). The CDR3 length is 19 residues. Here the CDR3 DNA reads TGTGCCAGCAGCTTAGGCTCGGGGGAAAGGGGACTAACTTGGTATGGCTACACCTTC. Amino acids: CASSLGSGERGLTWYGYTF.

The chain has TRBV7-9 and TRBJ2-1; D is possibly TRBD1 (5 bases). The CDR3 is 13 residues long. Germline lookup yields CDR1 SEHNR and CDR2 FQNEAQ (reference sequence). Trimming cost V 3 bases and J 6 bases, with 9 bases left between them. Here the CDR3 reads CASSFDSGNEQFF. The CDR3 DNA is TGTGCCAGCAGCTTTGACAGTGGCAATGAGCAGTTCTTC.

V is TRBV4-1 and J is TRBJ2-5, with 14 bases fitting TRBD2. Germline V gene lookup returns CDR1 MGHRA and CDR2 YSYEKL. This CDR3 spans 16 amino acids. Trimming cost V 4 bases and J 2 bases; bases outside gene matches: 3. CDR3 coding DNA: TGCGCCAGCAGCCGAGGACTAGCGGGGGGTCAAGAGACCCAGTACTTC. This gives the protein CASSRGLAGGQETQYF.

The chain employs TRBV19 and TRBJ2-1, with 9 bases aligning to TRBD1. The CDR3 has 14 residues. V trimming: 3 bases; J trimming: 9 bases; junction bases outside the gene matches: 6. CDR1 and CDR2 from the germline V gene are LNHDA and SQIVND (reference sequence). The CDR3: CASSMKTGGFEQFF. CDR3 in DNA: TGTGCCAGTAGTATGAAGACAGGGGGTTTTGAGCAGTTCTTC.

The chain is built from TRBV7-8 and TRBJ2-1; 7 bases are a match to TRBD1. The CDR3 totals 17 residues. V dropped 5 bases and J dropped 2; count of bases not matched to a gene: 12. CDR1 is SGHVS and CDR2 is FQNEAQ in the germline V gene. CDR3 sequence: CASSLISGTVTYNEQFF. The CDR3 bases are TGTGCCAGCAGCCTCATTTCCGGGACAGTGACCTACAATGAGCAGTTCTTC.

J is TRBJ2-5 and V is TRBV4-2; 7 bases match TRBD1. The V and J ends lost 0 bases and 4 bases, in that order; junction bases with no gene match: 8. This CDR3 comprises 16 residues. Germline V gives CDR1 LGHNA, CDR2 YNFKEQ. CDR3 residues: CASSQEVGTEGETQYF. DNA for the CDR3: TGTGCCAGCAGCCAAGAAGTAGGGACAGAAGGAGAGACCCAGTACTTC.

The chain combines TRBV4-2 with TRBJ1-2; TRBD1 matches 7 bases. Per the germline V gene, CDR1 is LGHNA and CDR2 is YNFKEQ. The CDR3 spans 15 residues. The V segment lost 0 bases and the J segment 4 bases; nucleotides outside the gene matches: 5. The CDR3 protein is CASSQERAGGYGYTF. As DNA, the CDR3 is TGTGCCAGCAGCCAAGAGCGGGCAGGGGGCTATGGCTACACCTTC.

This sequence joins TRBV7-9 and TRBJ2-7; 7 bases match TRBD2. This CDR3 is 15 amino acids long. Germline V gene data show CDR1 as SEHNR and CDR2 as FQNEAQ (reference sequence). The J segment lost 3 bases and the V segment lost 1 base, leaving 6 bases of the junction unmatched. CDR3 sequence: CASSLGDYQYYEQYF. DNA of the CDR3: TGTGCCAGCAGCTTAGGGGACTATCAGTACTACGAGCAGTACTTC.